This TCR beta chain was captured by sequencing in a study of blood T cell repertoires in COVID-19. Study-level information: Spain, Italy and the United States supplied samples that represented acute and convalescent COVID-19. Sample material is recorded as cDNA or gDNA derived from T cells, B-cell-depleted T cells, or PBMCs.

V was clipped by 7 bases and J by 2 bases, with 12 bases between them. CDR1 and CDR2 (germline): SNHLY, FYNNEI. The CDR3 is 13 residues long. The study drew participants aged about 18 to 95 years from about two dozen US areas. This clone was detected only once. In the authors' methods: Scientists estimated how many nucleated cells there were by amplifying reference gene primers. TCRdb's copy holds only in-frame clones and misses some; the assay was immunoSEQ multiplex PCR. Clone size and V and J calls were adopted from that table, with D and trimming inferred from the DNA. Altogether some 190,000 clones are present, more than 70% being singletons, with the ten largest covering approximately 4.6%.

The chain has TRBV2 and TRBJ2-7, with D maybe TRBD2 (5 bases). The receptor's source is a young man with acute COVID-19. What was sequenced was PBMCs or T cells enriched from blood (not recorded which). CDR3 sequence reads: CASNFPGTYEQYF. DNA for the CDR3: TGTGCCAGCAACTTTCCCGGGACCTACGAGCAGTACTTC.